What follows are 9 T cell receptor beta chains derived from one specimen sequenced in a study of cytotoxic CD8 clonotypes in ibrutinib-treated CLL (TCRdb year 2021). The intended sense of this specimen's time point label: less than 30 months on ibrutinib. The protocol used for the library was the immunoSEQ multiplex PCR assay. TCRdb holds this immuneACCESS table with in-frame rearrangements only. Some clones are missing; in checked studies, unresolved V genes explain under half, and the rest has no known cause. This sample comprises some 92,000 clones, roughly four fifths of them detected only once. 20% to 25% of the sample is taken by the ten largest. The material sequenced was PBMCs, taken after 24 months of ibrutinib treatment. These receptors were taken from a human donor with chronic lymphocytic leukemia.

The rearrangement joins TRBV27 to TRBJ2-3, with D perhaps being TRBD1 or TRBD2 (5 bases each). This CDR3 region has 17 residues. CDR1 MNHEY and CDR2 SMNVEV come from the germline V gene (reference sequence). Trimming removed 7 bases from V and 2 bases from J, with 22 bases in between. The CDR3 DNA sequence: TGTGCCAGCAACGGGGACCCGACGGGTGGGTACACAGATACGCAGTATTTT. This codes for CASNGDPTGGYTDTQYF.

The V and J genes are TRBV25-1 and TRBJ2-2; tentatively, D is TRBD1 (5 bases). V gave up 1 base and J gave up 2 bases, with 11 bases separating them. Germline CDR1 reads MGHDK; CDR2 reads SYGVNS. This CDR3 has 16 amino acids. The CDR3 DNA sequence: TGTGCCAGCAGTGAATGGCGGACACATAACACCGGGGAGCTGTTTTTT. Its translation is CASSEWRTHNTGELFF.

DNA for the CDR3: TGTGCCAGCTCACCACCAGGAAGCAATCAGCCCCAGCATTTT. Translating gives CASSPPGSNQPQHF. This rearrangement joins TRBV18 to TRBJ1-5; D unresolved. The CDR3 extends over 14 amino acids. V gave up 0 bases and J gave up 1 base, with 4 bases separating them. Per germline, CDR1 KGHSH and CDR2 LQKENI.

This sequence joins TRBV27 and TRBJ2-1; D might be TRBD2 (5 bases). The V and J ends lost 6 bases and 3 bases respectively, with 12 bases between them. The CDR3 extends over 14 amino acids. Germline V gene sequence: CDR1 MNHEY, CDR2 SMNVEV (reference sequence). The DNA of the CDR3 is TGTGCCAGCAGCACTAGGAGGTTCTACAATGAGCAGTTCTTC. Protein: CASSTRRFYNEQFF.

This clone has a handful of counts. The rearrangement uses TRBV6-4 and TRBJ1-5; D gene uncertain. The CDR3 is made up of 14 amino acids. Looked up from germline, CDR1 is MRHNA and CDR2 is SNTAGT. Trimming cost V 0 bases and J 4 bases, with 7 bases left between them. CDR3 DNA sequence: TGTGCCAGCAGTGACTCGTTCGGGAATCAGCCCCAGCATTTT. Its translation: CASSDSFGNQPQHF.

This chain links TRBV7-2 with TRBJ1-5, with 8 bases matching TRBD1. The CDR3 consists of 19 residues. The J segment lost 3 bases and the V segment lost 4 bases, leaving 17 bases of the junction unmatched. Germline V gives CDR1 SGHTA, CDR2 FQGNSA. The CDR3 reads CASSSSRPGQGASNQPQHF. As DNA, the CDR3 is TGTGCCAGCAGCTCCAGTCGTCCCGGACAGGGTGCATCCAATCAGCCCCAGCATTTT.

The V gene is TRBV6-4, the J gene TRBJ2-1, with TRBD2 matching 12 bases. CDR1 is MRHNA and CDR2 is SNTAGT in the germline V gene. J was trimmed by 9 bases and V by 5 bases; bases with no gene match: 5. The CDR3 spans 14 residues. CDR3 sequence reads: CASSLTSGRGEQFF. CDR3 DNA sequence: TGTGCCAGCAGTCTGACTAGCGGGAGAGGTGAGCAGTTCTTC.

The CDR3 coding sequence is TGTGCCAGCAGCGTGTCCAGGGGCTTCGAAGGCTACACCTTC. Its translation is CASSVSRGFEGYTF. The V and J genes are TRBV9 and TRBJ1-2, with D possibly TRBD1 on 6 matching bases. The CDR3 is 14 amino acids. V was clipped by 2 bases and J by 8 bases, with 16 bases between them. CDR1 is SGDLS, CDR2 YYNGEE, per germline.

The chain couples TRBV4-2 to TRBJ2-1; 7 bases line up with TRBD1. Germline loops: CDR1 LGHNA, CDR2 YNFKEQ. This CDR3 is 14 amino acids long. Unmatched junction bases numbered 6, after V lost 4 bases and J lost 6 bases. CDR3 residues: CASSPGTELNEQFF. DNA of the CDR3: TGTGCCAGCAGCCCCGGGACAGAGCTCAATGAGCAGTTCTTC.